A single sample gave rise to the 9 T cell receptor beta chains below, sequenced in a study of blood T cell repertoires in COVID-19. Some clones are missing from TCRdb's copy, which holds only in-frame ones; the method was immunoSEQ multiplex PCR. The table lists around 80,000 clones, roughly 80% of them singletons. Sequencing used peripheral blood. The receptors originated from a woman older than 75 with acute or convalescent COVID-19.

The chain is built from TRBV9 and TRBJ2-2, with 9 positions matching TRBD2. V lost 1 base, J lost 2 bases, and 6 bases stayed unmatched. Germline V gene lookup returns CDR1 SGDLS and CDR2 YYNGEE. The CDR3 contains 17 residues. DNA for the CDR3: TGTGCCAGCAGCGTAATTAGCGGGGGCTCAAACACCGGGGAGCTGTTTTTT. Protein: CASSVISGGSNTGELFF.

The chain has TRBV5-1 and TRBJ2-3; D is perhaps TRBD2 (5 bases). The V end was cut by 2 bases, the J end by 4 bases, with 11 bases between. Looked up from germline, CDR1 is SGHRS and CDR2 is YFSETQ. The CDR3 extends over 14 amino acids. CDR3 in amino acids: CASSFRNGADTQYF. The CDR3 coding sequence is TGCGCCAGCAGCTTCAGGAACGGGGCAGATACGCAGTATTTT.

This clone was seen once. This chain connects TRBV7-3 to TRBJ1-1; 7 bases fit TRBD1. Unmatched junction bases numbered 2, after V lost 4 bases and J lost 3 bases. Germline-derived CDR1 and CDR2 are SGHTA and FQGTGA. The CDR3 is 13 amino acids. In DNA form, the CDR3 reads TGTGCCAGCAGCTCCGGGACAGACACTGAAGCTTTCTTT. The encoded protein is CASSSGTDTEAFF.

In this sample, this clone turned up once. J is TRBJ1-2 and V is TRBV7-2; D uncertain. The CDR3 length is 15 residues. From germline, CDR1 is SGHTA and CDR2 FQGNSA. V shed 1 base and J shed 2 bases, with 11 bases lying between them. CDR3 loop: CASSLGSAGNYGYTF. CDR3 nucleotide sequence: TGTGCCAGCAGCTTAGGGTCGGCGGGAAACTATGGCTACACCTTC.

This chain uses TRBV6-5 with TRBJ2-1; D is possibly TRBD1 (5 bases). The germline V gene has CDR1 MNHEY and CDR2 SVGAGI. Trimming pared 4 bases from V and 1 base from J, leaving 11 bases between. There are 15 residues in the CDR3. The CDR3: CASSSGFASYNEQFF. CDR3 nucleotide sequence: TGTGCCAGCAGTTCAGGGTTCGCATCCTACAATGAGCAGTTCTTC.

The chain combines TRBV6-2 or TRBV6-3 with TRBJ2-7; 7 nucleotides line up with TRBD1. CDR1 is MNHEY, CDR2 SVGEGT, per germline. CDR3 size: 14 residues. Trimming removed 5 bases from V and 5 bases from J; junction bases left unmatched: 9. The CDR3 DNA reads as TGTGCCAGCAGTGACCGACAGGGAACGGACGAGCAGTACTTC. Protein product: CASSDRQGTDEQYF.

In this sample, this clone turned up a few times. The chain combines TRBV3-1 (or the pseudogene TRBV3-2) with TRBJ1-2, with D unclear. This CDR3 is 14 amino acids long. The V end lost 0 bases, the J end lost 4 bases, and 9 bases lay between the germline ends. Germline CDR1 and CDR2: LGHDT and YNNKEL (reference sequence). CDR3 nucleotides: TGTGCCAGCAGCCAAGACACGGCTAGCTATGGCTACACCTTC. Its protein product is CASSQDTASYGYTF.

The rearrangement joins TRBV5-8 to TRBJ2-7, with 7 positions matching TRBD1. The germline CDR1 and CDR2 sequences are SGHTS and YDEGEE. There are 15 residues in the CDR3. Losses at the gene ends were 3 bases for V and 1 base for J; bases not matched to a gene: 7. The CDR3 spells CASSSRDSFSYEQYF. CDR3 DNA: TGTGCCAGCAGCTCCCGGGACAGCTTTTCCTACGAGCAGTACTTC.

V gene TRBV16 combines with J gene TRBJ2-1; 8 nucleotides agree with TRBD2. This CDR3 has 16 residues. The V gene's germline CDR1 is KGHSY and CDR2 FQNENV. V shed 3 bases, J shed 4 bases, and the junction held 8 bases outside the gene matches. This chain's CDR3 is CASSQQRGRGYNEQFF. Here the CDR3 DNA reads TGTGCCAGCAGCCAGCAGCGGGGGCGGGGGTACAATGAGCAGTTCTTC.